The rows below give T cell receptor beta chains drawn from one sample of a study of T cells in Graves' hyperthyroidism and ophthalmopathy. In TCRdb, the multiplex PCR reads were re-called with MiXCR into one record per CDR3 protein. The sample consists of 500,000 to 550,000 distinct CDR3 sequences, approximately 20% of them appearing once. Sequencing was carried out using blood. These receptors all stem from a man aged 35-49 years with Graves' ophthalmopathy. The CDR3 runs from the conserved cysteine through the conserved F or W. D genes are given only for firm matches. Clone size appears in some rows only: once, few, many, or a class for an expanded clone.

v_call: TRBV15
d_call: TRBD1
j_call: TRBJ2-7
clone_size: once
cdr3_nt: TGTGCCACCAGCAGAGATCCTGACAGGGCCAACGAGCAGTACTTC
cdr3_aa: CATSRDPDRANEQYF

v_call: TRBV7-2
d_call: .
j_call: TRBJ1-2
clone_size: few
cdr3_nt: TGTGCCAGCAGCTTAGATTCGGGTGCCCTAAACTATGGCTACACCTTC
cdr3_aa: CASSLDSGALNYGYTF

v_call: TRBV19
d_call: .
j_call: TRBJ1-1
clone_size: few
cdr3_nt: TGTGCCAGTAGTCTCCGACTGGGGAACACTGAAGCTTTCTTT
cdr3_aa: CASSLRLGNTEAFF

v_call: TRBV20-1
d_call: TRBD2
j_call: TRBJ2-7
clone_size: many
cdr3_nt: TGCAGTGCTAGAACTAGCGGGAGCTACGAGCAGTACTTC
cdr3_aa: CSARTSGSYEQYF

v_call: TRBV7-8
d_call: .
j_call: TRBJ2-7
clone_size: few
cdr3_nt: TGTGCCAGCACAGGGGCCACCTACGAGCAGTACTTC
cdr3_aa: CASTGATYEQYF

v_call: TRBV18
d_call: .
j_call: TRBJ2-7
clone_size: .
cdr3_nt: TGTGCCAGCTCACCACCGGACCAGAACGAGCAGTACTTC
cdr3_aa: CASSPPDQNEQYF

v_call: TRBV4-3
d_call: .
j_call: TRBJ1-2
clone_size: few
cdr3_nt: TGCGCCAGCAGCCCCCGGGTACCAAGTGGGGGCTACACCTTC
cdr3_aa: CASSPRVPSGGYTF

v_call: TRBV20-1
d_call: .
j_call: TRBJ2-1
clone_size: many
cdr3_nt: TGCAGTGCTAGGGTTCCGGGAAGATGGGAGCAGTTCTTC
cdr3_aa: CSARVPGRWEQFF

v_call: TRBV18
d_call: TRBD1
j_call: TRBJ2-3
clone_size: many
cdr3_nt: TGTGCCAGCTCACCACCAGGGACAGCGGTAGATACGCAGTATTTT
cdr3_aa: CASSPPGTAVDTQYF

v_call: TRBV24-1
d_call: .
j_call: TRBJ2-3
clone_size: .
cdr3_nt: TGTGCCACCAGTGGGGGCCACACAGATACGCAGTATTTT
cdr3_aa: CATSGGHTDTQYF

v_call: TRBV13
d_call: .
j_call: TRBJ1-1
clone_size: .
cdr3_nt: TGTGCCAGCAGCGTAGAGGGCCAGGGCAACACTGAAGCTTTCTTT
cdr3_aa: CASSVEGQGNTEAFF

v_call: TRBV27
d_call: .
j_call: TRBJ2-7
clone_size: .
cdr3_nt: TGTGCCAGCAGTTTCTCGGACCGCCTTCGGATGGAGCAGTACTTC
cdr3_aa: CASSFSDRLRMEQYF

v_call: TRBV13
d_call: .
j_call: TRBJ2-3
clone_size: few
cdr3_nt: TGTGCCAGCAGCTTCGACTACCGGACCACAGATACGCAGTATTTT
cdr3_aa: CASSFDYRTTDTQYF

v_call: TRBV2
d_call: .
j_call: TRBJ1-1
clone_size: many
cdr3_nt: TGTGCCAGCAGTGTATTTCAGGGGTTGAACACTGAAGCTTTCTTT
cdr3_aa: CASSVFQGLNTEAFF

v_call: TRBV3-1
d_call: TRBD1
j_call: TRBJ1-4
clone_size: few
cdr3_nt: TGTGCCAGCAGCCAAGAGAACAGGGGGATTAATGAAAAACTGTTTTTT
cdr3_aa: CASSQENRGINEKLFF

v_call: TRBV24-1
d_call: TRBD2
j_call: TRBJ2-1
clone_size: few
cdr3_nt: TGTGCCACCAGTGATTTTGGTCTGGCTAGCGGGAATCGGGCCTATGAGCAGTTCTTC
cdr3_aa: CATSDFGLASGNRAYEQFF

v_call: TRBV7-9
d_call: TRBD2
j_call: TRBJ2-1
clone_size: .
cdr3_nt: TGTGCCAGCAGCTTGGTGGCCGGGACTAGCGTCTACAATGAGCAGTTCTTC
cdr3_aa: CASSLVAGTSVYNEQFF

v_call: TRBV30
d_call: TRBD1
j_call: TRBJ1-5
clone_size: few
cdr3_nt: TGTGCCTGGAGTGAAGGGGGCGGACAGCCCCAGCATTTT
cdr3_aa: CAWSEGGGQPQHF

v_call: TRBV4-1
d_call: .
j_call: TRBJ1-1
clone_size: .
cdr3_nt: TGCGCCAGCAGCCGCACCGGGGGTTGGACTGAAGCTTTCTTT
cdr3_aa: CASSRTGGWTEAFF

v_call: TRBV12-3/TRBV12-4
d_call: TRBD2
j_call: TRBJ2-3
clone_size: .
cdr3_nt: TGTGCCAGCAGTACTAGCGGGGGTAGCTATACGCAGTATTTT
cdr3_aa: CASSTSGGSYTQYF

v_call: TRBV11-3
d_call: TRBD2
j_call: TRBJ2-1
clone_size: few
cdr3_nt: TGTGCCAGCAGCCCGGGACTAGCGGGAGGAGTCTCCTACAATGAGCAGTTCTTC
cdr3_aa: CASSPGLAGGVSYNEQFF

v_call: TRBV20-1
d_call: .
j_call: TRBJ2-1
clone_size: many
cdr3_nt: TGCAGTTCGCCAGACTCTGGGGTAGAGCAGTTCTTC
cdr3_aa: CSSPDSGVEQFF

v_call: TRBV20-1
d_call: .
j_call: TRBJ2-7
clone_size: few
cdr3_nt: TGCAGTGCTAGAGATTTTCGCCACAATTACGAGCAGTACTTC
cdr3_aa: CSARDFRHNYEQYF

v_call: TRBV11-2
d_call: .
j_call: TRBJ2-1
clone_size: .
cdr3_nt: TGTGCCTGGAGCCCCGCCGGGACGCAAAAGAATGAGCAGTTCTTC
cdr3_aa: CAWSPAGTQKNEQFF

v_call: TRBV7-2
d_call: .
j_call: TRBJ1-1
clone_size: .
cdr3_nt: TGTGCCAGCAGCTTACTTGGATTGAACACTGAAGCTTTATTT
cdr3_aa: CASSLLGLNTEALF

v_call: TRBV5-1
d_call: .
j_call: TRBJ2-2
clone_size: .
cdr3_nt: TGCGCCAGCAGCTTGGAGGGTACGAACACCGGGGAGCTGTTTTTT
cdr3_aa: CASSLEGTNTGELFF

v_call: TRBV27
d_call: .
j_call: TRBJ2-2
clone_size: .
cdr3_nt: TGTGCCAGCAGTCCCCATGCGATAGTCAACACCGGGGAGCTGTTTTTT
cdr3_aa: CASSPHAIVNTGELFF

v_call: TRBV30
d_call: .
j_call: TRBJ1-1
clone_size: .
cdr3_nt: TGTGCCTGGAGTGTACACCGGGGTGAAGCTTTCTTT
cdr3_aa: CAWSVHRGEAFF

v_call: TRBV7-2
d_call: .
j_call: TRBJ2-7
clone_size: many
cdr3_nt: TGTGCCAGCAGCTTAGCGCTTGAATCGTCCGAGCAGTACTTC
cdr3_aa: CASSLALESSEQYF

v_call: TRBV4-1
d_call: TRBD1
j_call: TRBJ2-1
clone_size: .
cdr3_nt: TGCGCCAGCAGCCAAGAGAACAGGGGACATGAGCAGTTCTTC
cdr3_aa: CASSQENRGHEQFF

v_call: TRBV24-1
d_call: TRBD1
j_call: TRBJ1-2
clone_size: few
cdr3_nt: TGTGCCACCAGTGATAAATCGGACAGGGCGGGAGGCTACACCTTC
cdr3_aa: CATSDKSDRAGGYTF

v_call: TRBV28
d_call: .
j_call: TRBJ1-2
clone_size: .
cdr3_nt: TGTGCCAGCACCACGCGAGGGGGGTTAAAGTATGGCTACACCTTC
cdr3_aa: CASTTRGGLKYGYTF

v_call: TRBV7-3
d_call: TRBD1
j_call: TRBJ2-6
clone_size: few
cdr3_nt: TGTGCCAGCAGCCAACAGGGGGGGGCCAACGTCCTGACTTTC
cdr3_aa: CASSQQGGANVLTF

v_call: TRBV6-2/TRBV6-3
d_call: .
j_call: TRBJ2-1
clone_size: many
cdr3_nt: TGTGCCAGCACCAGGGGTACGTACAATGAGCAGTTCTTC
cdr3_aa: CASTRGTYNEQFF

v_call: TRBV4-1
d_call: .
j_call: TRBJ1-1
clone_size: many
cdr3_nt: TGCGCCAGCAGCCAAGATGAGCTACTACGGGGTAAGGACACTGAAGCTTTCTTT
cdr3_aa: CASSQDELLRGKDTEAFF

v_call: TRBV30
d_call: .
j_call: TRBJ2-5
clone_size: .
cdr3_nt: TGTGCCTGGAGTGTACGGGGTATTTTCGCTTACCAAGAGACCCGGTACTTC
cdr3_aa: CAWSVRGIFAYQETRYF

v_call: TRBV27
d_call: .
j_call: TRBJ2-7
clone_size: .
cdr3_nt: TGTGCCAGCAGTCAATACCCTTGGGCCTACGAGCAGTACTTC
cdr3_aa: CASSQYPWAYEQYF

v_call: TRBV6-1
d_call: .
j_call: TRBJ2-3
clone_size: .
cdr3_nt: TGTGCCAGCAGTGAGGGTTTGCTGGGTACGCAGTATTTT
cdr3_aa: CASSEGLLGTQYF

v_call: TRBV6-1
d_call: .
j_call: TRBJ2-2
clone_size: .
cdr3_nt: TGTGCCAGCAGGACTAGGGCCGGGGAGCTGTTTTTT
cdr3_aa: CASRTRAGELFF

v_call: TRBV2
d_call: .
j_call: TRBJ2-5
clone_size: many
cdr3_nt: TGTGCCAGCAGTGGGACAGCCGGAGAGACCCAGTACTTC
cdr3_aa: CASSGTAGETQYF

v_call: TRBV28
d_call: .
j_call: TRBJ1-1
clone_size: few
cdr3_nt: TGTGCCAGCACTTCCGGGTTTAGGGGACCTAACACTGAAGCTTTCTTT
cdr3_aa: CASTSGFRGPNTEAFF

v_call: TRBV15
d_call: .
j_call: TRBJ2-1
clone_size: few
cdr3_nt: TGTGCCACCAGCCCCGTACAGGCGAGCTCCTACAATGAGCAGTTCTTC
cdr3_aa: CATSPVQASSYNEQFF

v_call: TRBV6-2/TRBV6-3
d_call: .
j_call: TRBJ2-5
clone_size: .
cdr3_nt: TGTGCCAGCAGTCGGTGGGGTGGAGAGGCCCAGTACTTC
cdr3_aa: CASSRWGGEAQYF

v_call: TRBV7-2
d_call: .
j_call: TRBJ2-3
clone_size: few
cdr3_nt: TGTGCCAGCAGCTTTCCCCCTCCGGATACGCAGTATTTT
cdr3_aa: CASSFPPPDTQYF

v_call: TRBV7-2
d_call: .
j_call: TRBJ2-2
clone_size: few
cdr3_nt: TGTGCCAGCAGCTTATTAGGGGGGGACACCGGGGAGCTGTTTTTT
cdr3_aa: CASSLLGGDTGELFF

v_call: TRBV11-2
d_call: .
j_call: TRBJ2-7
clone_size: .
cdr3_nt: TGTGCCAGCAGCTTAGGAGCCGACTCCCCGTGGAACGAGCAGTACTTC
cdr3_aa: CASSLGADSPWNEQYF

v_call: TRBV5-6
d_call: TRBD2
j_call: TRBJ2-3
clone_size: .
cdr3_nt: TGTGCCAGCAGCCAGGGACTAGGCGTCCCCGCGGATACGCAGTATTTT
cdr3_aa: CASSQGLGVPADTQYF

v_call: TRBV3-1
d_call: TRBD2
j_call: TRBJ2-5
clone_size: many
cdr3_nt: TGTGCCAGCAGCCTACCCCCGTCCGGGACTAGCGGGGGGCCACTGAAGACCCAGTACTTC
cdr3_aa: CASSLPPSGTSGGPLKTQYF

v_call: TRBV18
d_call: .
j_call: TRBJ2-3
clone_size: .
cdr3_nt: TGTGCCAGCTCACCGCCCTCGATAGGCTCTAGCACAGATACGCAGTATTTT
cdr3_aa: CASSPPSIGSSTDTQYF

v_call: TRBV20-1
d_call: .
j_call: TRBJ2-3
clone_size: many
cdr3_nt: TGCAGTGCTAGAGATCGAGCAACCACCACAGATACGCAGTATTTT
cdr3_aa: CSARDRATTTDTQYF

v_call: TRBV30
d_call: .
j_call: TRBJ2-7
clone_size: .
cdr3_nt: TGTGCCTGGGTGCCGAGGGGAATCTACGAGCAGTACTTC
cdr3_aa: CAWVPRGIYEQYF

v_call: TRBV7-8
d_call: .
j_call: TRBJ2-5
clone_size: .
cdr3_nt: TGTGCCACCTTCGGCCCAACTACTAGTGCTTTGGAGACCCAGTACTTC
cdr3_aa: CATFGPTTSALETQYF

v_call: TRBV9
d_call: .
j_call: TRBJ2-7
clone_size: .
cdr3_nt: TGTGCCAGCAGCGTAGACGGGGGAATAGGCGAGCAGTACTTC
cdr3_aa: CASSVDGGIGEQYF

v_call: TRBV20-1
d_call: TRBD1
j_call: TRBJ2-5
clone_size: .
cdr3_nt: TGCAGTGCTAGAGGAAGGACAGGGCGGGAGACCCAGTACTTC
cdr3_aa: CSARGRTGRETQYF

v_call: TRBV7-3
d_call: .
j_call: TRBJ2-7
clone_size: .
cdr3_nt: TGTGCCAGCAGCGTCGGACCCAGCCCCTACGAGCAGTACTTC
cdr3_aa: CASSVGPSPYEQYF

v_call: TRBV20-1
d_call: .
j_call: TRBJ2-5
clone_size: few
cdr3_nt: TGCAGTGCTAGAATGGGGGAGACCCAGTACTTC
cdr3_aa: CSARMGETQYF

v_call: TRBV28
d_call: TRBD2
j_call: TRBJ2-5
clone_size: many
cdr3_nt: TGTGCCAGCAGTCCCGAGGGGGGACTAGCGGGAGAACAAGAGACCCAGTACTTC
cdr3_aa: CASSPEGGLAGEQETQYF

v_call: TRBV28
d_call: .
j_call: TRBJ1-1
clone_size: many
cdr3_nt: TGTGCCAGCAGTCTGGGACTTATGAACACTGAAGCTTTCTTT
cdr3_aa: CASSLGLMNTEAFF